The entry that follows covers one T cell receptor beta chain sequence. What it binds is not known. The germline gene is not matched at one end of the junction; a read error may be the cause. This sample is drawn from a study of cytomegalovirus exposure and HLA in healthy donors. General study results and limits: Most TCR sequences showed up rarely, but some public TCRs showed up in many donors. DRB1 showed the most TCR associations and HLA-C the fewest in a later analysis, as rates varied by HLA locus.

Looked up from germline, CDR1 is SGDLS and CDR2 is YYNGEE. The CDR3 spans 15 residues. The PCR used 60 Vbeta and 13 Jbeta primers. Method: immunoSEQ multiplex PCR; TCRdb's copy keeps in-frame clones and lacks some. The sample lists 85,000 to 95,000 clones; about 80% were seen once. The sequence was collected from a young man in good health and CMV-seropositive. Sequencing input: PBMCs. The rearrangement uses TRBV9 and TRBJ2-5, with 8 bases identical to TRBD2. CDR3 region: CASSPGGVGQATQYF. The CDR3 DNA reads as TGTGCCAGCAGCCCGGGGGGGGTAGGACAAGCGACCCAGTACTTC.